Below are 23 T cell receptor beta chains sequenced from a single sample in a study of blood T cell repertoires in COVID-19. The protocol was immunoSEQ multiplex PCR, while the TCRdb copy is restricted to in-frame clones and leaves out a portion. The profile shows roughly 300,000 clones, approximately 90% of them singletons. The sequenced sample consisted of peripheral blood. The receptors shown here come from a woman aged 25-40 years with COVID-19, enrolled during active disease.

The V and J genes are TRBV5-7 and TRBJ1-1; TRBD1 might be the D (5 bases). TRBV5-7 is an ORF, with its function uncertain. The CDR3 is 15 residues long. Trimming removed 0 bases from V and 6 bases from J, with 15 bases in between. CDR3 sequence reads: CASSLVGEEDAEAFF. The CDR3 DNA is TGTGCCAGCAGCTTGGTGGGGGAGGAAGACGCTGAAGCTTTCTTT.

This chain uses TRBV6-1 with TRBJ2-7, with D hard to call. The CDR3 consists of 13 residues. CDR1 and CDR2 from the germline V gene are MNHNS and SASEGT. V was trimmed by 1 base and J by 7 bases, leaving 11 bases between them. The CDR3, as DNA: TGTGCCAGCAGTGAAGGGCGGCTCTCAGAGCAGTACTTC. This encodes CASSEGRLSEQYF.

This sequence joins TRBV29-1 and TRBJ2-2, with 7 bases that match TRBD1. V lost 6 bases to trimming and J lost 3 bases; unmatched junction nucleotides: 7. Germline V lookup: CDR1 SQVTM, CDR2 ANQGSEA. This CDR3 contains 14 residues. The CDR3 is CSVKRDRDTGELFF. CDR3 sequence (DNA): TGCAGCGTCAAGCGAGACAGGGACACCGGGGAGCTGTTTTTT.

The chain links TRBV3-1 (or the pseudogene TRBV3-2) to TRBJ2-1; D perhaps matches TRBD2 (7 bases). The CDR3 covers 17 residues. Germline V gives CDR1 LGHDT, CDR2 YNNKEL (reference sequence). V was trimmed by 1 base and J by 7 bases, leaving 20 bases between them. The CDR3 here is CASSQGTSREGGNEQFF. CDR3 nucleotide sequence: TGTGCCAGCAGCCAAGGGACGTCGAGGGAGGGGGGGAATGAGCAGTTCTTC.

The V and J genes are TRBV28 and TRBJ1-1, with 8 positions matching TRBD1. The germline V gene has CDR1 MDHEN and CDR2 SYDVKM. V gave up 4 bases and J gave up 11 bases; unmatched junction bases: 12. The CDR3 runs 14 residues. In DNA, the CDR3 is TGTGCCAGCAGTTCTTCTGGACAGGGCCTTGGGGCTTTCTTT. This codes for CASSSSGQGLGAFF.

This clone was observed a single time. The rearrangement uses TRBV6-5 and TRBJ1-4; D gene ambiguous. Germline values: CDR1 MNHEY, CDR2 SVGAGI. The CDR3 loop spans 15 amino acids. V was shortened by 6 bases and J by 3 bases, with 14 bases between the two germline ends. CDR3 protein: CASSPWRVANEKLFF. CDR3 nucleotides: TGTGCCAGCAGCCCCTGGAGGGTAGCTAATGAAAAACTGTTTTTT.

CDR3 in DNA: TGTGCCAGCTCCCCGGACGGGGAGAGTTCACCCCTCCACTTT. This translates into CASSPDGESSPLHF. The J gene is TRBJ1-6, the V gene TRBV18; D is unclear. The CDR3 consists of 14 residues. The V end lost 6 bases, the J end lost 9 bases, and 15 bases lay between the germline ends. Per the germline V gene, CDR1 is KGHSH and CDR2 is LQKENI.

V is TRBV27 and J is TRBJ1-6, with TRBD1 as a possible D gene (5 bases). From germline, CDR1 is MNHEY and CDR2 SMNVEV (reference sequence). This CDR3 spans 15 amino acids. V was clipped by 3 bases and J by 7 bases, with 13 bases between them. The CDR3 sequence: CASSFDQGLNSPLHF. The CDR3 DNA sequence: TGTGCCAGCAGTTTTGATCAGGGTTTGAATTCACCCCTCCACTTT.

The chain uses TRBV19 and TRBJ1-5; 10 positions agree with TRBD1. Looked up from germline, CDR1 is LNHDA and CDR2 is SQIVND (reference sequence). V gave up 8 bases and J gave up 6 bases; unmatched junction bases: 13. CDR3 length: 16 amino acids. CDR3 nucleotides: TGTGCCAGTTTTCCTAGCCGGACAGGGGGGGGTCAGCCCCAGCATTTT. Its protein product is CASFPSRTGGGQPQHF.

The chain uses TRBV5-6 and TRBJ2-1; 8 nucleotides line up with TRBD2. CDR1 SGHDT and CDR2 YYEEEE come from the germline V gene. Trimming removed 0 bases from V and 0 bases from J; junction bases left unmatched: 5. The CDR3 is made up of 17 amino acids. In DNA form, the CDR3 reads TGTGCCAGCAGCTTGGAGCTAGCGGGTCGCTCCTACAATGAGCAGTTCTTC. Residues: CASSLELAGRSYNEQFF.

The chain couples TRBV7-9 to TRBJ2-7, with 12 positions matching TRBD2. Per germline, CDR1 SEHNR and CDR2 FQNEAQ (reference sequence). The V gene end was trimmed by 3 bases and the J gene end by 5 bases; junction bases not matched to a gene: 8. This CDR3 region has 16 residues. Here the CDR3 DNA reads TGTGCCAGCAGCTTTAACCTAGCGGGAGGGCCTAACGAGCAGTACTTC. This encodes CASSFNLAGGPNEQYF.

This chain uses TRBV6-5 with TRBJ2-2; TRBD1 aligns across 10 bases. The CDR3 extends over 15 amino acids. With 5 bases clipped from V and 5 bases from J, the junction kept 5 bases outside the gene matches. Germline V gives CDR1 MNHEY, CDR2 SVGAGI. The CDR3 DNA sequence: TGTGCCAGCAGTCGGCCGGGACAGGGGACCGGGGAGCTGTTTTTT. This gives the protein CASSRPGQGTGELFF.

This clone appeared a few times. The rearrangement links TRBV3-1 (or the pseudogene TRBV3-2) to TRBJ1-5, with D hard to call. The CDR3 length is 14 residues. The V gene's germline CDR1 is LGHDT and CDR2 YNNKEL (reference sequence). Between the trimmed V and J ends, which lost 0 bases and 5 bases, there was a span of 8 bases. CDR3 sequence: CASSQDPRDQPQHF. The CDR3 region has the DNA TGTGCCAGCAGCCAAGATCCGAGGGATCAGCCCCAGCATTTT.

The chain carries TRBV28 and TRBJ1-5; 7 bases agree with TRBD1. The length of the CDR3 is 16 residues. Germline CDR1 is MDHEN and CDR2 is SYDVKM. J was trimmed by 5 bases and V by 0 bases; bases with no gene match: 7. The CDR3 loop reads CASSLWRRQGDQPQHF. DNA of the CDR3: TGTGCCAGCAGTTTATGGAGGAGACAGGGTGATCAGCCCCAGCATTTT.

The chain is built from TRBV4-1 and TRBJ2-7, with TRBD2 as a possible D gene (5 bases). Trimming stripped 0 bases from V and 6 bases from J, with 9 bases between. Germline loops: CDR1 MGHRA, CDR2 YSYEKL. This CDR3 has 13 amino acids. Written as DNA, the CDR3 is TGCGCCAGCAGCCAAGATACGGGATCCGAGCAGTACTTC. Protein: CASSQDTGSEQYF.

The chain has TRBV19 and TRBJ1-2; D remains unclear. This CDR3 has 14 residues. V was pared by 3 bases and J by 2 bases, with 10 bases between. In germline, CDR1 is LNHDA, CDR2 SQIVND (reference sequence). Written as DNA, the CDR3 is TGTGCCAGTAGTATTGGGAGTATGAACTATGGCTACACCTTC. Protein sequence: CASSIGSMNYGYTF.

The chain's CDR3 is CASSQLLAGKGSGELFF. The CDR3 DNA follows: TGCGCCAGCAGCCAACTACTAGCGGGAAAGGGTAGCGGGGAGCTGTTTTTT. The chain combines TRBV4-1 with TRBJ2-2, with 10 bases fitting TRBD2. The V gene end was trimmed by 2 bases and the J gene end by 7 bases; junction bases not matched to a gene: 10. The germline CDR1 and CDR2 sequences are MGHRA and YSYEKL. This CDR3 region has 17 residues.

This chain's CDR3 is CSGDRANTEAFF. Written as DNA, the CDR3 is TGCAGCGGGGACAGGGCGAACACTGAAGCTTTCTTT. The chain links TRBV29-1 to TRBJ1-1; 9 positions match TRBD1. Germline loops: CDR1 SQVTM, CDR2 ANQGSEA. The CDR3 runs 12 residues. Trimming removed 7 bases from V and 1 base from J; junction bases left unmatched: 1.

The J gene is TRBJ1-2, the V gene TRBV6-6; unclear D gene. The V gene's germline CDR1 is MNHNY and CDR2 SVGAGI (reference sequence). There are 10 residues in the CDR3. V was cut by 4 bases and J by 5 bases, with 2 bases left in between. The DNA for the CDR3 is TGTGCCAGCAGTTCATATGGCTACACCTTC. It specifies CASSSYGYTF.

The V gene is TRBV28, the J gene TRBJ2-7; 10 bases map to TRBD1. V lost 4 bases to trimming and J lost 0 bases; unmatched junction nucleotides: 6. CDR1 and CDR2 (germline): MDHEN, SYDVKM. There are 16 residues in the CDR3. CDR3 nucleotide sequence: TGTGCCAGCAGTTGGACAGGGGGTTTTAGCTCCTACGAGCAGTACTTC. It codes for CASSWTGGFSSYEQYF.

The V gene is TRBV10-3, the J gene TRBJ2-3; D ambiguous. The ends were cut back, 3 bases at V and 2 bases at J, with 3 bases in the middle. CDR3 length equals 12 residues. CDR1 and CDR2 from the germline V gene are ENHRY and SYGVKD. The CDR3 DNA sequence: TGTGCCATCAGTGACTACACAGATACGCAGTATTTT. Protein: CAISDYTDTQYF.

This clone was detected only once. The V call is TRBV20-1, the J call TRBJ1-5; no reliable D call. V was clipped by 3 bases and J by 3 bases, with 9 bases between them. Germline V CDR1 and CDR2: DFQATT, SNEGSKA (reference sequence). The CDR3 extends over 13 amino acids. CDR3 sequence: CSASWHPNQPQHF. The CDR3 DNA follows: TGCAGTGCTAGTTGGCATCCCAATCAGCCCCAGCATTTT.

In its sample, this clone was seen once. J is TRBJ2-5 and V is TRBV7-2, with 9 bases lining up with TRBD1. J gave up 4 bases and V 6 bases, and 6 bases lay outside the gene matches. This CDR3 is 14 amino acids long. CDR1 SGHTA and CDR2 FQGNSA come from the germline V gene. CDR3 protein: CASSIGTGTETQYF. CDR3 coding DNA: TGTGCCAGCAGTATTGGGACAGGGACAGAGACCCAGTACTTC.